Below, 27 T cell receptor beta chains from the same sample are listed, as sequenced in a study of blood T cell repertoires in COVID-19. Method: immunoSEQ multiplex PCR; TCRdb's copy keeps in-frame clones and lacks some. The sample shows 62,000 or so clones, roughly three quarters of them seen only once. Source material: peripheral blood. The origin of the receptors is a man aged 55-75 years with COVID-19, enrolled during active disease.

The chain has TRBV29-1 and TRBJ1-3; D remains ambiguous. V lost 8 bases to trimming and J lost 1 base, with 9 bases between them. Germline lookup yields CDR1 SQVTM and CDR2 ANQGSEA. The CDR3 has 12 residues. CDR3 region: CSTGGSGNTIYF. In DNA, the CDR3 is TGCAGCACCGGTGGTTCTGGAAACACCATATATTTT.

The chain carries TRBV19 and TRBJ1-1, with D tentatively TRBD1 (6 bases). V lost 7 bases and J 3 bases, leaving 15 bases between the germline ends. The CDR3 is made up of 14 amino acids. Per the germline V gene, CDR1 is LNHDA and CDR2 is SQIVND (reference sequence). This CDR3 is CASTIRGADTEAFF. The DNA for the CDR3 is TGTGCCAGTACCATACGGGGGGCTGACACTGAAGCTTTCTTT.

The gene calls are TRBV28 and TRBJ1-4, with D unclear. CDR1 and CDR2 (germline): MDHEN, SYDVKM. The CDR3 covers 15 residues. V lost 6 bases and J 0 bases, leaving 11 bases between the germline ends. CDR3 amino acids: CASSEVRATNEKLFF. In DNA form, the CDR3 reads TGTGCCAGCAGCGAAGTGAGGGCAACTAATGAAAAACTGTTTTTT.

The gene calls are TRBV25-1 and TRBJ2-3; 10 positions match TRBD2. The CDR3 totals 17 residues. J lost 3 bases, V lost 5 bases, and 11 bases had no gene match. Germline V gene data show CDR1 as MGHDK and CDR2 as SYGVNS. CDR3 sequence reads: CASSSRGGAGGTDTQYF. The DNA for the CDR3 is TGTGCCAGCAGTTCCCGGGGAGGAGCGGGAGGGACAGATACGCAGTATTTT.

This chain joins TRBV20-1 and TRBJ2-1; TRBD1 matches at 8 bases. Trimming cost V 3 bases and J 7 bases; bases outside gene matches: 8. CDR1 and CDR2 from the germline V gene are DFQATT and SNEGSKA (reference sequence). The CDR3 is 14 residues long. The CDR3 sequence is CSASYRGFANEQFF. DNA of the CDR3: TGCAGTGCTAGTTACAGGGGGTTTGCGAATGAGCAGTTCTTC.

J is TRBJ1-2 and V is TRBV18, with D possibly TRBD1 on 6 matching bases. This CDR3 comprises 15 residues. Germline V lookup: CDR1 KGHSH, CDR2 LQKENI. V was pared by 3 bases and J by 4 bases, with 15 bases between. CDR3 protein: CASSPGQGRFYGYTF. The CDR3 coding sequence is TGTGCCAGCTCACCTGGGCAGGGGAGATTCTATGGCTACACCTTC.

The rearrangement joins TRBV10-3 to TRBJ1-2; TRBD1 matches at 7 bases. CDR3 length equals 13 residues. The germline CDR1 and CDR2 sequences are ENHRY and SYGVKD. V gave up 3 bases and J gave up 6 bases; unmatched junction bases: 4. CDR3: CAISEDRVNGYTF. CDR3 sequence (DNA): TGTGCCATCAGTGAAGACAGGGTGAATGGCTACACCTTC.

The V and J genes are TRBV4-1 and TRBJ2-7; 10 bases fit TRBD2. Looked up from germline, CDR1 is MGHRA and CDR2 is YSYEKL. This CDR3 region has 18 residues. The trim removed 0 bases at V and 0 bases at J, leaving 8 bases unmatched. In DNA form, the CDR3 reads TGCGCCAGCAGCCAAGACACCCTAGCGGGAGATTTCTCCTACGAGCAGTACTTC. Protein sequence: CASSQDTLAGDFSYEQYF.

This chain connects TRBV30 to TRBJ2-7; D not certain. Trimming pared 0 bases from V and 3 bases from J, leaving 6 bases between. The CDR3 spans 12 residues. Per germline, CDR1 GTSNPN and CDR2 SVGIG (reference sequence). CDR3 nucleotides: TGTGCCTGGAGTGTGGTCGGCTACGAGCAGTACTTC. Its translation: CAWSVVGYEQYF.

The chain recombines TRBV15 with TRBJ2-7, with D uncertain. Trimming removed 6 bases at V and 5 bases at J, with 11 bases between. Germline CDR1 reads LNHNV; CDR2 reads YYDKDF (reference sequence). The CDR3 runs to 12 residues. The CDR3 region has the DNA TGTGCCACCAGTCCCCCCCGGGACGAGCAGTACTTC. Its protein product is CATSPPRDEQYF.

Ten or more counts support this clone. The V gene is TRBV7-9, the J gene TRBJ1-4, with no clear D. Trimming took off 4 bases at V and 0 bases at J, with 6 bases between the two ends. CDR3 length equals 14 residues. Germline CDR1 reads SEHNR; CDR2 reads FQNEAQ (reference sequence). The CDR3 region is CASSSQSTNEKLFF. The CDR3 DNA sequence: TGTGCCAGCAGCTCACAGTCAACTAATGAAAAACTGTTTTTT.

The chain carries TRBV20-1 and TRBJ2-1, with TRBD2 matching 13 bases. The V gene end was trimmed by 3 bases and the J gene end by 5 bases; junction bases not matched to a gene: 16. This CDR3 has 19 residues. In germline, CDR1 is DFQATT, CDR2 SNEGSKA (reference sequence). The CDR3 spells CSASGGTSGIKGPHNEQFF. CDR3 nucleotides: TGCAGTGCTAGTGGAGGGACTAGCGGGATTAAAGGTCCACACAATGAGCAGTTCTTC.

Here the CDR3 DNA reads TGTGCCAGCAGTGTGGGACTCTCCCGGGCGTCACCCCTCCACTTT. It specifies CASSVGLSRASPLHF. This chain links TRBV2 with TRBJ1-6, with a tentative D call TRBD1 (5 bases). This CDR3 spans 15 amino acids. V lost 4 bases and J lost 10, with 17 bases in between. Germline CDR1 SNHLY, CDR2 FYNNEI.

The rearrangement links TRBV10-1 to TRBJ2-7; D remains ambiguous. The CDR3 is made up of 13 amino acids. The V end lost 1 base, the J end lost 4 bases, and 8 bases lay between the germline ends. CDR1 is WNHNN and CDR2 is SYGVQD in the germline V gene (reference sequence). The CDR3 loop reads CASSELANYEQYF. For the CDR3, the DNA is TGCGCCAGCAGTGAGTTGGCAAATTACGAGCAGTACTTC.

The rearrangement links TRBV30 to TRBJ2-6; D is undetermined. The ends were cut back, 6 bases at V and 1 base at J, with 10 bases in the middle. Germline CDR1 is GTSNPN and CDR2 is SVGIG (reference sequence). The CDR3 consists of 14 residues. Here the CDR3 DNA reads TGTGCCTGCCATAGTATTTCTGGGGCCAACGTCCTGACTTTC. Amino acid sequence: CACHSISGANVLTF.

The V and J genes are TRBV5-1 and TRBJ1-6; no firm D call. Germline values: CDR1 SGHRS, CDR2 YFSETQ. Trimming left V 0 bases short and J 3 bases short, with 16 bases between. This CDR3 has 18 residues. CDR3 sequence: CASSLASDLRSYNSPLHF. The CDR3 region has the DNA TGCGCCAGCAGCTTGGCCTCTGATCTTAGAAGCTATAATTCACCCCTCCACTTT.

The V gene is TRBV21-1, the J gene TRBJ2-2; the DNA was not compared with TRBD2, the D call given in the table. TRBV21-1 corresponds to a pseudogene. The CDR3 is made up of 15 amino acids. CDR3 protein: CASSKRGGSFGELFF. DNA for the CDR3: TGTGCCAGCAGCAAACGGGGAGGGTCGTTCGGGGAGCTGTTTTTT.

The table lists this clone with a count of one. The gene calls are TRBV18 and TRBJ1-1; no reliable D call. The CDR3 is 14 amino acids. Deletions cut 3 bases from V and 1 base from J, with 9 bases between. The germline V gene encodes CDR1 KGHSH and CDR2 LQKENI. Here the CDR3 reads CASSPFIRNTEAFF. CDR3 DNA: TGTGCCAGCTCACCCTTTATCAGGAACACTGAAGCTTTCTTT.

The chain has TRBV29-1 and TRBJ1-2; D is undetermined. Per the germline V gene, CDR1 is SQVTM and CDR2 is ANQGSEA. This CDR3 contains 11 residues. With 6 bases removed from V and 8 bases from J, the gap between germline ends came to 13 bases. Written as DNA, the CDR3 is TGCAGCGTCCAGAGCGGCGGGGGCTACACCTTC. Its protein is CSVQSGGGYTF. The full variable domain, its missing parts supplied by reference TRBV29-1 and TRBJ1-2, is SAVISQKPSRDICQRGTSLTIQCQVDSQVTMMFWYRQQPGQSLTLIATANQGSEATYESGFVIDKFPISRPNLTFSTLTVSNMSPEDSSIYLCSVQSGGGYTFGSGTRLTVV.

Only a few counts were recorded for this clone. The V call is TRBV6-2 or TRBV6-3, the J call TRBJ1-1, with D unresolved. The V gene's germline CDR1 is MNHEY and CDR2 SVGEGT. CDR3 length: 14 amino acids. V lost 5 bases and J lost 4, with 14 bases in between. CDR3 in DNA: TGTGCCAGCAGTGGTAGACAAACTGGCACTGAAGCTTTCTTT. Translating it yields CASSGRQTGTEAFF.

This chain links TRBV9 with TRBJ1-2; 9 bases map to TRBD1. The V gene end was trimmed by 0 bases and the J gene end by 4 bases; junction bases not matched to a gene: 1. The CDR3 consists of 14 residues. The germline V gene has CDR1 SGDLS and CDR2 YYNGEE. The CDR3 here is CASSVEGQGYGYTF. The CDR3 bases are TGTGCCAGCAGCGTAGAGGGACAGGGCTATGGCTACACCTTC.

The rearrangement uses TRBV3-1 (or the pseudogene TRBV3-2) and TRBJ1-3; D unresolved. The CDR3 is 15 residues long. Trimming removed 1 base at V and 3 bases at J, with 10 bases between. Germline lookup yields CDR1 LGHDT and CDR2 YNNKEL (reference sequence). Written as DNA, the CDR3 is TGTGCCAGCAGCCAAGCAGGATTCGGTGGAAACACCATATATTTT. Translation: CASSQAGFGGNTIYF.

V usage is TRBV5-1 and J usage is TRBJ2-3, with D perhaps matching TRBD1 (5 bases). The V and J ends lost 0 bases and 2 bases respectively, with 10 bases between them. Germline CDR1 SGHRS, CDR2 YFSETQ. This CDR3 has 15 residues. The DNA of the CDR3 is TGCGCCAGCAGCTTGGGGGGCGGTACCACAGATACGCAGTATTTT. Translating it yields CASSLGGGTTDTQYF.

This chain links TRBV10-3 with TRBJ1-4, with unresolved D. The CDR3 extends over 13 amino acids. Trimming left V 6 bases short and J 5 bases short, with 10 bases between. Per the germline V gene, CDR1 is ENHRY and CDR2 is SYGVKD. DNA of the CDR3: TGTGCCATCAGAGTCACAGAGAATGAAAAACTGTTTTTT. Its protein product is CAIRVTENEKLFF.

This chain connects TRBV16 to TRBJ2-1; TRBD1 matches at 10 bases. Per germline, CDR1 KGHSY and CDR2 FQNENV. This CDR3 is built from 16 residues. V lost 7 bases and J lost 4; bases outside the gene matches: 10. The CDR3 DNA follows: TGTGCCAGCACTAAGACAGGGGGCGCGGGTTACAATGAGCAGTTCTTC. Translation: CASTKTGGAGYNEQFF.

This chain uses TRBV19 with TRBJ1-2; D is ambiguous. The CDR3 contains 15 residues. Germline CDR1 and CDR2: LNHDA and SQIVND (reference sequence). Trimming left V 4 bases short and J 8 bases short, with 20 bases between. This CDR3 is CASSTTVDPRGGYTF. Written as DNA, the CDR3 is TGTGCCAGTAGTACGACCGTAGACCCGCGAGGGGGCTACACCTTC.

The V and J genes are TRBV7-7 and TRBJ2-5; tentatively, D is TRBD2 (5 bases). V was shortened by 5 bases and J by 4 bases, with 14 bases between the two germline ends. The CDR3 is 14 amino acids. The germline V gene encodes CDR1 SSHAT and CDR2 FNYEAQ (reference sequence). The CDR3 DNA follows: TGTGCCAGCAGCCCGACCGGAGGTGGAGAGACCCAGTACTTC. The encoded protein is CASSPTGGGETQYF.